The table lists the clone carrying this TCR beta chain with a count of one. The protocol was immunoSEQ multiplex PCR, while the TCRdb copy is restricted to in-frame clones and leaves out a portion. The repertoire includes fewer than 150,000 clones, about 80% of them detected once, and roughly 3.7% sits in the top ten. The data belong to a study of blood T cell repertoires in COVID-19. With 5 bases removed from V and 5 bases from J, the gap between germline ends came to 23 bases. Germline V gene lookup returns CDR1 SEHNR and CDR2 FQNEAQ (reference sequence). The length of the CDR3 is 17 residues. The V call is TRBV7-9, the J call TRBJ2-3; a possible D gene is TRBD2 (5 bases). The receptor was isolated from a man aged 45 to 65 in a cohort exposed to, infected with or recovered from COVID-19 (not recorded which). The material sequenced was PBMCs or T cells enriched from blood (not recorded which). The CDR3 here is CASSLSIRAPGEDTQYF. CDR3 bases: TGTGCCAGCAGCCTTTCAATTAGGGCTCCCGGGGAAGATACGCAGTATTTT.